This T cell receptor beta chain was observed in a study of cytomegalovirus exposure and HLA in healthy donors. Study-level points and caveats: Confirmation was obtained in vitro that a few CMV-associated chains are specific for CMV antigens. Approximately 160 TCR beta chains were listed as cytomegalovirus-associated.

The data were produced by immunoSEQ multiplex PCR, yet TCRdb's version contains in-frame clones alone and is incomplete. The repertoire holds some 98,000 clones, with around 88% as singletons. Germline CDR1 is MNHEY and CDR2 is SVGAGI. The V end lost 5 bases, the J end lost 3 bases, and 11 bases lay between the germline ends. CDR3 size: 14 residues. Remarks on this clone: The antigen remains unidentified.

The sequenced sample was PBMCs. This sequence originates from a woman aged 25 to 45 in good health and CMV-seronegative. The chain joins TRBV6-5 to TRBJ2-1; tentative D call: TRBD1 (5 bases). The CDR3 bases are TGTGCCAGCAGTGTAGGGGCGGTCTACAATGAGCAGTTCTTC. Translating gives CASSVGAVYNEQFF.